Detailed here is one TCR beta chain. Antigen specificity is unknown. Germline CDR1 is MNHEY and CDR2 is SMNVEV (reference sequence). The CDR3 runs 15 residues. With each sample, at least 5 micrograms of total RNA were extracted. These data come from a study of blood T cells in healthy people across ages. For the second PCR, which ran for about 6 to 11 cycles, a sample-barcoded 5' primer and a J-beta primer mix were used. TCRdb independently ran MiXCR on the 5' RACE reads; one entry per CDR3 protein. The sample yields fewer than 600,000 distinct CDR3 sequences, about 27% seen once. Findings and limits, study-wide: Long-lived and aged donors differed, with more naive CD4+ cells and higher diversity in the long-lived.

The sample also formed part of further work on T cells of mothers and their children. This second report adds: The extracted RNA was employed in its entirety for cDNA synthesis, at around 1.6 ug per 15 ul. There were over 8.5 million TCR beta CDR3 reads from each mother and several million from each child.

The sample consisted of blood. The chain is built from TRBV27 and TRBJ2-5; TRBD1 aligns across 9 bases. The end of the DNA aligns better with TRBJ2-1, so the J call may be wrong. The clonotype was recovered from a boy between 2 and 10 years old in good health. The CDR3 loop reads CASSPSRDRVDEQFF. The CDR3 DNA reads TGTGCCAGCAGTCCGTCCCGGGACAGGGTCGATGAGCAGTTCTTC.